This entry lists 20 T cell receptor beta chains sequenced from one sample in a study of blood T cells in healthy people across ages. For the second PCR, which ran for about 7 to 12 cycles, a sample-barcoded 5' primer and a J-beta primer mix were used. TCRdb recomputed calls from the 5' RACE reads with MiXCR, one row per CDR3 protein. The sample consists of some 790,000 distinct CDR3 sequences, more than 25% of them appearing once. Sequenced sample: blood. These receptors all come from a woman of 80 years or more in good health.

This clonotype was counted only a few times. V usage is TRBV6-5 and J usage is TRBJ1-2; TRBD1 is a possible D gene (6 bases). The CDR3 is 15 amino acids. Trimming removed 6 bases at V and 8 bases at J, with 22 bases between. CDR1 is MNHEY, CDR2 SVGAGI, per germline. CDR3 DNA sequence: TGTGCCAGCAGCTACACTTTGGCGGGGGCGCGAGGCTACACCTTC. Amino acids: CASSYTLAGARGYTF.

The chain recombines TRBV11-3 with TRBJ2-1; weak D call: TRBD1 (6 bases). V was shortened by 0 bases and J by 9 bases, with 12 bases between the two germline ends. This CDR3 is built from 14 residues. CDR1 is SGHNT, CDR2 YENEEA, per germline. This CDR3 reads CASSLEGSRGEQFF. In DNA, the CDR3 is TGTGCCAGCAGCTTAGAGGGCTCCAGGGGTGAGCAGTTCTTC. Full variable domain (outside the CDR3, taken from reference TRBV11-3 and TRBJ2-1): EAGVVQSPRYKIIEKKQPVAFWCNPISGHNTLYWYLQNLGQGPELLIRYENEEAVDDSQLPKDRFSAERLKGVDSTLKIQPAELGDSAVYLCASSLEGSRGEQFFGPGTRLTVL.

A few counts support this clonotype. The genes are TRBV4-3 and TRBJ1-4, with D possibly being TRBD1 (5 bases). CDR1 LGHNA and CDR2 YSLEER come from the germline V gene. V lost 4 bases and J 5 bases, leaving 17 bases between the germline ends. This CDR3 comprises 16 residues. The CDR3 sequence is CASSLEVWGTNEKLFF. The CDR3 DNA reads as TGCGCCAGCAGCCTCGAGGTTTGGGGGACGAATGAAAAACTGTTTTTT.

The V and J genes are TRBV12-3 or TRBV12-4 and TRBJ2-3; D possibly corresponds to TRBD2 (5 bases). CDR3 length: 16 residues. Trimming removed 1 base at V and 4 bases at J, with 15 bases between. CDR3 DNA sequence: TGTGCCAGCAGTTTAGGTACGGGGTGCCGCGCAGATACGCAGTATTTT. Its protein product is CASSLGTGCRADTQYF.

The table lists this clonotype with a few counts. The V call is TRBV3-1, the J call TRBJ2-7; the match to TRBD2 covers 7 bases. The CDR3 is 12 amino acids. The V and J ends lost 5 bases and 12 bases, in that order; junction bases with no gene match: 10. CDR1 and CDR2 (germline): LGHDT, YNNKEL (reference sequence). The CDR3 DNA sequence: TGTGCCAGCAGCTCGGGGGGAACAGTACGGTACTTC. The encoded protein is CASSSGGTVRYF.

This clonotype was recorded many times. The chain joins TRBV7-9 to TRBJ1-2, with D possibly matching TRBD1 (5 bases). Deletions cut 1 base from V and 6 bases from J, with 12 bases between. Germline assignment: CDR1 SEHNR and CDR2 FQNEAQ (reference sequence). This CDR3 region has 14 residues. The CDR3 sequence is CASSLGGMDHGYTF. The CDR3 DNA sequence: TGTGCCAGCAGCTTAGGGGGGATGGACCATGGCTACACCTTC.

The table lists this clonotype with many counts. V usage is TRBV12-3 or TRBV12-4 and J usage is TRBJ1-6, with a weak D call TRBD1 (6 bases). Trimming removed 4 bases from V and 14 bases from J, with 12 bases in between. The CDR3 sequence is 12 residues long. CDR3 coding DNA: TGTGCCAGCAGTTCCTTACAGGGTACCCTCCACTTT. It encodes CASSSLQGTLHF.

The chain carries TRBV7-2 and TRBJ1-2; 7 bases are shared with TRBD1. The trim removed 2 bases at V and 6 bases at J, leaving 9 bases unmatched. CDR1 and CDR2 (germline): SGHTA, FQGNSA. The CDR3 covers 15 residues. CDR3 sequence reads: CASSLISGGWDGYTF. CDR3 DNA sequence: TGTGCCAGCAGCTTAATCTCAGGGGGGTGGGATGGCTACACCTTC.

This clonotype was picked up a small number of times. The CDR3 loop reads CASSLLAAPYEQYF. CDR3 sequence (DNA): TGTGCCAGCAGCTTACTAGCGGCCCCCTACGAGCAGTACTTC. The V and J genes are TRBV7-2 and TRBJ2-7; 7 nucleotides agree with TRBD2. V was clipped by 2 bases and J by 2 bases; unmatched bases: 3. Germline CDR1 SGHTA, CDR2 FQGNSA. The CDR3 extends over 14 amino acids.

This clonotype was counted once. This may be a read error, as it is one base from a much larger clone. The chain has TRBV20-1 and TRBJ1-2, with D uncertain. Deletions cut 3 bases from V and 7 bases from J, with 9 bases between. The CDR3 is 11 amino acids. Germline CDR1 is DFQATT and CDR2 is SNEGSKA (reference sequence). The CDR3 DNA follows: TGCAGTGCTAGCGTTCGTCGTGGCTACACCTTC. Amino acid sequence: CSASVRRGYTF.

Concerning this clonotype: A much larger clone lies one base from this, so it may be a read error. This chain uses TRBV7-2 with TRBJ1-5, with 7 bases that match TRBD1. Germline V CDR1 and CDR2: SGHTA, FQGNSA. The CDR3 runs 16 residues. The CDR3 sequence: CASSLEQGIRNRPQHF. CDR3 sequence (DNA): TGTGCCAGCAGCTTAGAACAGGGGATTCGAAATCGGCCCCAGCATTTT.

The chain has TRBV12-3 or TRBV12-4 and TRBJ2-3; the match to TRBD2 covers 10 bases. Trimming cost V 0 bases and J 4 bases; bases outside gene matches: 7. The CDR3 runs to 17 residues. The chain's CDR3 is CASSLALSGGGSDTQYF. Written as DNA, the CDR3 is TGTGCCAGCAGTTTAGCTTTAAGCGGGGGGGGATCAGATACGCAGTATTTT.

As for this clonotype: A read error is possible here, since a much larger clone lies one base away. Written as DNA, the CDR3 is TGTGTCAGCTCTCGGGAAAGCTACTCCGAGCAGTACTTC. Encoded protein: CVSSRESYSEQYF. The chain employs TRBV18 and TRBJ2-5, with a possible D match to TRBD2 (5 bases). The J call may be incorrect, as the DNA end agrees better with TRBJ2-7. The CDR3 totals 13 residues. The germline CDR1 and CDR2 sequences are KGHSH and LQKENI.

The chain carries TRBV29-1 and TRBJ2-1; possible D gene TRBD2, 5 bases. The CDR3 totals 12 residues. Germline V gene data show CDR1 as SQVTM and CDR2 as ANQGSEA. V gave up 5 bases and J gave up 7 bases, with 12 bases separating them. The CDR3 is CSVLLAMNEQFF. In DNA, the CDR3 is TGCAGCGTTCTCCTAGCTATGAATGAGCAGTTCTTC.

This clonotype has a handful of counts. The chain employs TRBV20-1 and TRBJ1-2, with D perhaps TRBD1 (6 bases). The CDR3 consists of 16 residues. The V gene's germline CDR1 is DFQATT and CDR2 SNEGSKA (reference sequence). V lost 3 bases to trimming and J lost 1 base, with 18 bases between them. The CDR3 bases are TGCAGTGCTAGTCGGGGGCGGGGACCTGTTAACTATGGCTACACCTTC. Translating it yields CSASRGRGPVNYGYTF.

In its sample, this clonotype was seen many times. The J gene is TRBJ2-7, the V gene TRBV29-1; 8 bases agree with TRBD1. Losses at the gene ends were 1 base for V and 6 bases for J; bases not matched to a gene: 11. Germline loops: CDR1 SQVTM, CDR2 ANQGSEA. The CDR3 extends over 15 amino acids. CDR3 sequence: CSVEGAGGSGFEQYF. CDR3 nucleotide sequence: TGCAGCGTTGAAGGGGCAGGGGGCAGCGGATTCGAGCAGTACTTC.

As DNA, the CDR3 is TGTGCCAGCAGCTTTTCGGGCGGGGGTGGCGATGAGCAGTTCTTC. Protein product: CASSFSGGGGDEQFF. The J gene is TRBJ2-1, the V gene TRBV7-2, with 7 bases aligning to TRBD2. Germline V gene data show CDR1 as SGHTA and CDR2 as FQGNSA. The V gene end was trimmed by 3 bases and the J gene end by 8 bases; junction bases not matched to a gene: 10. The CDR3 loop spans 15 amino acids.

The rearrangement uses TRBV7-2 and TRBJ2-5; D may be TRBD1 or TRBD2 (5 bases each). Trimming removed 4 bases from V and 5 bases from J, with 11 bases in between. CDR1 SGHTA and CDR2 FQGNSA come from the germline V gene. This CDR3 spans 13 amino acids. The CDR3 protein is CASSWGTRETQYF. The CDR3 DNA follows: TGTGCCAGCAGCTGGGGGACGAGGGAGACCCAGTACTTC.

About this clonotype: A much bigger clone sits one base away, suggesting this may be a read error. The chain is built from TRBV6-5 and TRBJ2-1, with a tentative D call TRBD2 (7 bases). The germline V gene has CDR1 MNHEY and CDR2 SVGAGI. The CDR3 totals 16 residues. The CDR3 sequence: CASGYSLRAGEGEQFF. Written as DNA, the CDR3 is TGTGCCAGCGGTTACTCGTTACGCGCAGGGGAGGGTGAGCAGTTCTTC.

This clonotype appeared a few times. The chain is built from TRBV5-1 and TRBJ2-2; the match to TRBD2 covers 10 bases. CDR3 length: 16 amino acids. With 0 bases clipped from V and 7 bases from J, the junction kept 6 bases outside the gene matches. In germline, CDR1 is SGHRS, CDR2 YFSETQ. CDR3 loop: CASSLATSGRGGELFF. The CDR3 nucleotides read TGCGCCAGCAGCTTGGCGACTAGCGGGCGCGGCGGGGAGCTGTTTTTT. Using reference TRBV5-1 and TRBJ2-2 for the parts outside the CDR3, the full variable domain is KAGVTQTPRYLIKTRGQQVTLSCSPISGHRSVSWYQQTPGQGLQFLFEYFSETQRNKGNFPGRFSGRQFSNSRSEMNVSTLELGDSALYLCASSLATSGRGGELFFGEGSRLTVL.